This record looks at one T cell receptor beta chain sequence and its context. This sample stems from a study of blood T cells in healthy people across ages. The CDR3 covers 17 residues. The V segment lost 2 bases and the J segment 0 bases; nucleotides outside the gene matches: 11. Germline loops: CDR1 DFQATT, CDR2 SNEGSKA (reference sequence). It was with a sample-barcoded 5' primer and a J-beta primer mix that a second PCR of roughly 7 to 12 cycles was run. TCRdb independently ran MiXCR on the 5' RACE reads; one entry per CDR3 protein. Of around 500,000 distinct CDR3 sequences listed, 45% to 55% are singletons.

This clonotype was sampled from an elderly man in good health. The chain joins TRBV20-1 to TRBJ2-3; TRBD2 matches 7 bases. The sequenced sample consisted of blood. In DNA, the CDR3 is TGCAGTGCTAGATCCCCAACTAGCGTAACTAGCACAGATACGCAGTATTTT. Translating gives CSARSPTSVTSTDTQYF.